A selection of T cell receptor beta chains follows, all from one sample in a study of T cells in Graves' hyperthyroidism and ophthalmopathy. TCRdb re-derived calls from the multiplex PCR reads in MiXCR, one entry per CDR3 protein. The data show approximately 640,000 distinct CDR3 sequences, with nearly 45% seen just once and roughly 7.2% held by the top ten. The material sequenced was peripheral blood or thyroid tissue (not recorded which). These receptors all come from an adult man with Graves' disease, either hyperthyroidism or ophthalmopathy (not recorded which). Both conserved end residues are part of each CDR3. The order of the fields is CDR3 DNA, CDR3 protein, J gene, D gene, clone size, CDR3 length, V gene. The D gene is left open where the match is weak. Clone size, where shown, is once, few, many, or a class for clones that have expanded.

TGTGCCAGCAGTTATTACGGGTCTGGTGAGCAGTACTTC,CASSYYGSGEQYF,TRBJ2-7,-,few,13,TRBV6-6
TGTGCCAGCAGCCAATCACAGACTAGCAATCAGCCCCAGCATTTT,CASSQSQTSNQPQHF,TRBJ1-5,-,few,15,TRBV7-9
TGTGCCAGCAGCCGGACTAGTCAGGGTCTCGGGGAGCAGTACTTC,CASSRTSQGLGEQYF,TRBJ2-7,TRBD2,once,15,TRBV7-8
TGTGCCAGCAGCTTAGCGCGACCCGAGTACGAGCAGTACTTC,CASSLARPEYEQYF,TRBJ2-7,-,once,14,TRBV7-8
TGTGCCACCAGTGATTCCGCGGCGGCCGGGGGGCATCAAGAGACCCAGTACTTC,CATSDSAAAGGHQETQYF,TRBJ2-5,-,many,18,TRBV24-1
TGTGCCAGCAGGTTTGTCCTTAGCAATCAGCCCCAGCATTTT,CASRFVLSNQPQHF,TRBJ1-5,-,-,14,TRBV7-8
TGTGCCAGCAGACCCCTTGGACAGTGGGGTGAAAAACTGTTTTTT,CASRPLGQWGEKLFF,TRBJ1-4,-,-,15,TRBV7-4
TGTGCCAGCGGATCAGGGGCTAACAACGAGCAGTACTTC,CASGSGANNEQYF,TRBJ2-7,-,-,13,TRBV19
TGTGCCAGCAGCTTATCTGTAGCGGGGGCTACCGGGGAGCTGTTTTTT,CASSLSVAGATGELFF,TRBJ2-2,TRBD2,-,16,TRBV7-6
TGTGCCAACAGCTTAGCCCAGCTTTCGTTACGACGGACGTTT,CANSLAQLSLRRTF,TRBJ1-1,-,many,14,TRBV7-9
TGTGCCAGCAGTCCGGACCTGAACACTGAAGCTTTCTTT,CASSPDLNTEAFF,TRBJ1-1,-,many,13,TRBV2
TGTGCCACCAGTGATTCTGGGGGGGGCTTCGACTATGGCTACACCTTC,CATSDSGGGFDYGYTF,TRBJ1-2,-,few,16,TRBV24-1
TGTGCCAGCAGCTTAGGAGGGGTGAATGAAGCTTTCTTT,CASSLGGVNEAFF,TRBJ1-1,-,few,13,TRBV7-9
TGTGCCAGCAGTTCAGAGACAGGTGGCGAGCAGTACTTC,CASSSETGGEQYF,TRBJ2-7,-,-,13,TRBV6-5
TGCAGCGCACTGACAGGGCTTACAACTGAAGCTTTCTTT,CSALTGLTTEAFF,TRBJ1-1,TRBD1,few,13,TRBV29-1